This T cell receptor beta chain was captured by sequencing in a study of STAT5B mutations in CD4+ large granular lymphocyte leukemia. CDR1 is SGHDN, CDR2 FVKESK, per germline. V lost 1 base to trimming and J lost 4 bases; unmatched junction nucleotides: 5. The CDR3 contains 16 residues. Measured with immunoSEQ multiplex PCR; TCRdb has only the in-frame clones, and not every one. The table has some 27,000 clones, about 77% seen once. The J gene is TRBJ2-2, the V gene TRBV14; 8 bases agree with TRBD1. The specimen sequenced was CD4+ T cells from blood buffy coats. This TCR was sampled from a human donor in good health. The CDR3 sequence is CASSQVGQAGTGELFF. The CDR3, as DNA: TGTGCCAGCAGCCAAGTGGGACAGGCGGGCACCGGGGAGCTGTTTTTT.